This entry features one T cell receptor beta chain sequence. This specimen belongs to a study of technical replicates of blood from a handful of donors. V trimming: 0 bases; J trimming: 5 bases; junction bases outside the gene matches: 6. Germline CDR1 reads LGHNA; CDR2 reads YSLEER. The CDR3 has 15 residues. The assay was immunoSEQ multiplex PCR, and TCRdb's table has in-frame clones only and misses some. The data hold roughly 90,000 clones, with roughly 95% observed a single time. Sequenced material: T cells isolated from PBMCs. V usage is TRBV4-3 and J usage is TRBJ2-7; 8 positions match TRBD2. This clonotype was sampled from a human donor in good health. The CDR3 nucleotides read TGCGCCAGCAGCCAAGACCAGCGGGAGATCGACGAGCAGTACTTC. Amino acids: CASSQDQREIDEQYF.